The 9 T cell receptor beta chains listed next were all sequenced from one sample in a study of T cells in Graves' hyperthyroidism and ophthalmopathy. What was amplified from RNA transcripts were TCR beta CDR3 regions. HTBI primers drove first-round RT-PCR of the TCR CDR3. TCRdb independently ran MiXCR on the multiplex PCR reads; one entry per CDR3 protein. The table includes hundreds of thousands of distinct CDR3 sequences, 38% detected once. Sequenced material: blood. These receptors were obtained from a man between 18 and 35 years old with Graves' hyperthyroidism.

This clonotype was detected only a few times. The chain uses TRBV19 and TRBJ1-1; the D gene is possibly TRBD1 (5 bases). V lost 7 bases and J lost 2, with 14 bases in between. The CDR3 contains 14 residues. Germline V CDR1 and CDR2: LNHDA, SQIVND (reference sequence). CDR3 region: CASTTDSVNTEAFF. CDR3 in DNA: TGTGCCAGTACCACAGACAGTGTTAACACTGAAGCTTTCTTT.

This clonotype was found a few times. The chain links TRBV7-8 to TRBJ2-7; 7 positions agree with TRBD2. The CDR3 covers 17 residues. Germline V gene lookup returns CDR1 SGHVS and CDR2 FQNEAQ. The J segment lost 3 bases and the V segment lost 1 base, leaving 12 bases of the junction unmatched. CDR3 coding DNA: TGTGCCAGCAGCTTAGTGGGGGGAGAGCGGGGTCACTACGAGCAGTACTTC. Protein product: CASSLVGGERGHYEQYF.

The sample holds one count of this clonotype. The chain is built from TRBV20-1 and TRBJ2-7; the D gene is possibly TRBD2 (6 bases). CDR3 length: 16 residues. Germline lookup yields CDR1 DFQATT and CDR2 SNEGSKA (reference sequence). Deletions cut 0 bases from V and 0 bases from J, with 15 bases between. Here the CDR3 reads CSARDQRLGSSYEQYF. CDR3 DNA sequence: TGCAGTGCTAGAGATCAACGACTAGGGAGCTCCTACGAGCAGTACTTC.

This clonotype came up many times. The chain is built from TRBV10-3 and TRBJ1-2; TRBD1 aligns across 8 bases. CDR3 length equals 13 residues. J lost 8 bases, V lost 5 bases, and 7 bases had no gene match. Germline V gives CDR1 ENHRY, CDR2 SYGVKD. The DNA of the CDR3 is TGTGCCATCAGTTCGGGACAGGTGGACGGCTACACCTTC. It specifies CAISSGQVDGYTF.

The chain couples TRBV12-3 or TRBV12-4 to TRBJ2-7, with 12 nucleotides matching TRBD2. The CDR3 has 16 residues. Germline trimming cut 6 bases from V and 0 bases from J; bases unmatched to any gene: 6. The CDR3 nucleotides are TGTGCCAGCAGCTTCCTAGCGGGGGGGAACTCCTACGAGCAGTACTTC. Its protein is CASSFLAGGNSYEQYF.

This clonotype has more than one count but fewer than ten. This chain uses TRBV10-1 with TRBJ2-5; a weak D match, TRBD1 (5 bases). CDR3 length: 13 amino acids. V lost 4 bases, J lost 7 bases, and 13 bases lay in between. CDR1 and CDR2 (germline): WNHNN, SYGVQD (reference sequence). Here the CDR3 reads CASSGGIPGTQYF. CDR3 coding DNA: TGCGCCAGCAGTGGGGGCATACCAGGGACCCAGTACTTC.

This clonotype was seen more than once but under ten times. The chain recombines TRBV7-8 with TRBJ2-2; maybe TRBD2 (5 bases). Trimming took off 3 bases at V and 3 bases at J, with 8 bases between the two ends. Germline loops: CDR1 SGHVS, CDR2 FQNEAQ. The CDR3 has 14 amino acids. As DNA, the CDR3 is TGTGCCAGCAGCTTTTTGGACTACACCGGGGAGCTGTTTTTT. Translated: CASSFLDYTGELFF.

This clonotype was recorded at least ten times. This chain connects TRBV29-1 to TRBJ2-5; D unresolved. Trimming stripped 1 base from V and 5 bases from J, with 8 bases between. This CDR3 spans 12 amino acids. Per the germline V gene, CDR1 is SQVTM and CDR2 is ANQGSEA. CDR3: CSVEGPDETQYF. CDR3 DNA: TGCAGCGTTGAAGGTCCTGACGAGACCCAGTACTTC.

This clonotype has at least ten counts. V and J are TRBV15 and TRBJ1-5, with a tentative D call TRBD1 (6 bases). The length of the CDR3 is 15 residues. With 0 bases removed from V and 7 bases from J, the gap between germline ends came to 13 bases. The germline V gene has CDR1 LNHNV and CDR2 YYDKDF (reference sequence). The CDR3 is CATSRDFRGKQPQHF. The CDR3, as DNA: TGTGCCACCAGCAGAGATTTCAGGGGTAAGCAGCCCCAGCATTTT.